This T cell receptor beta chain appears in the sequencing data of a study of PD-L1 blockade in urothelial cancer. Study-wide background: The number of prior chemotherapy regimens per patient was 0 to 3.

The protocol was immunoSEQ multiplex PCR, while the TCRdb copy is restricted to in-frame clones and leaves out a portion. Of under 130,000 clones listed, over 75% were seen once; the top ten hold about 2.6%. Germline loops: CDR1 SGHRS, CDR2 YFSETQ. V lost 0 bases and J 2 bases, leaving 7 bases between the germline ends. The CDR3 contains 14 residues. Sequencing was performed on PBMCs, taken around atezolizumab (anti-PD-L1) treatment. The sequence came from a man aged 45-65 years with urothelial cancer. The V call is TRBV5-1, the J call TRBJ2-3; D call uncertain. DNA for the CDR3: TGCGCCAGCAGCTTGGCGGTCGCCACAGATACGCAGTATTTT. It specifies CASSLAVATDTQYF. Looking up the rest from reference TRBV5-1 and TRBJ2-3 gives the full variable domain: KAGVTQTPRYLIKTRGQQVTLSCSPISGHRSVSWYQQTPGQGLQFLFEYFSETQRNKGNFPGRFSGRQFSNSRSEMNVSTLELGDSALYLCASSLAVATDTQYFGPGTRLTVL.